These 32 T cell receptor beta chains were sequenced from one sample in a study of cytomegalovirus exposure and HLA in healthy donors. The PCR was carried out with 60 Vbeta primers and 13 Jbeta primers. The method was immunoSEQ multiplex PCR; TCRdb's version includes in-frame clones alone and lacks a portion of them. This sample has 150,000 to 200,000 clones; 76% occur once, and the top ten carry 3% to 3.5%. The sequencing sample was made of PBMCs. The receptors here all came from a male donor in good health and CMV-seronegative.

This sequence joins TRBV29-1 and TRBJ2-2; TRBD1 matches at 10 bases. This CDR3 has 14 amino acids. The V and J ends lost 6 bases and 2 bases, in that order; junction bases with no gene match: 3. The germline V gene encodes CDR1 SQVTM and CDR2 ANQGSEA. The CDR3 DNA sequence: TGCAGCGTAGGGACAGGGGCAAACACCGGGGAGCTGTTTTTT. Translated, it gives CSVGTGANTGELFF.

The chain recombines TRBV18 with TRBJ1-2; D not resolved. Germline V gene sequence: CDR1 KGHSH, CDR2 LQKENI. Trimming cost V 2 bases and J 8 bases, with 12 bases left between them. The CDR3 runs to 13 residues. This chain's CDR3 is CASSPVDQRGYTF. CDR3 DNA: TGTGCCAGCTCACCAGTAGACCAGAGGGGCTACACCTTC.

The chain has TRBV28 and TRBJ2-4; D might be TRBD1 (5 bases). The CDR3 length is 17 residues. Germline loops: CDR1 MDHEN, CDR2 SYDVKM. Trimming pared 1 base from V and 0 bases from J, leaving 13 bases between. CDR3 region: CASSLYAGPLAKNIQYF. CDR3 nucleotide sequence: TGTGCCAGCAGTTTATATGCAGGGCCTCTAGCCAAAAACATTCAGTACTTC. Looking up the rest from reference TRBV28 and TRBJ2-4 gives the full variable domain: DVKVTQSSRYLVKRTGEKVFLECVQDMDHENMFWYRQDPGLGLRLIYFSYDVKMKEKGDIPEGYSVSREKKERFSLILESASTNQTSMYLCASSLYAGPLAKNIQYFGAGTRLSVL.

The V call is TRBV28, the J call TRBJ1-3; 10 positions agree with TRBD1. The CDR3 runs to 16 residues. Germline values: CDR1 MDHEN, CDR2 SYDVKM. Trimming removed 5 bases from V and 3 bases from J; junction bases left unmatched: 7. The CDR3 is CASSPWTGGDGNTIYF. The CDR3 DNA reads as TGTGCCAGCAGTCCATGGACAGGGGGTGATGGAAACACCATATATTTT. The full variable domain, completed using reference TRBV28 and TRBJ1-3, is DVKVTQSSRYLVKRTGEKVFLECVQDMDHENMFWYRQDPGLGLRLIYFSYDVKMKEKGDIPEGYSVSREKKERFSLILESASTNQTSMYLCASSPWTGGDGNTIYFGEGSWLTVV.

The chain uses TRBV6-1 and TRBJ1-2, with TRBD1 identical over 7 bases. The CDR3 runs 15 residues. V lost 0 bases to trimming and J lost 2 bases; unmatched junction nucleotides: 3. Germline CDR1 is MNHNS and CDR2 is SASEGT. CDR3 nucleotides: TGTGCCAGCAGTGAAGCGGAGACAGGGAACTATGGCTACACCTTC. It encodes CASSEAETGNYGYTF.

The rearrangement joins TRBV9 to TRBJ2-5; tentative D call: TRBD1 (6 bases). CDR1 and CDR2 from the germline V gene are SGDLS and YYNGEE. Between the trimmed V and J ends, which lost 0 bases and 4 bases, there was a span of 19 bases. The CDR3 loop spans 17 amino acids. CDR3 DNA: TGTGCCAGCAGCGTAGTCGGACGGTGGGGGCTCCGAGAGACCCAGTACTTC. Protein product: CASSVVGRWGLRETQYF.

V gene TRBV6-5 combines with J gene TRBJ1-5, with 7 bases fitting TRBD1. The germline gives CDR1 MNHEY, CDR2 SVGAGI. This CDR3 contains 14 residues. V lost 4 bases and J lost 6; bases outside the gene matches: 6. CDR3 nucleotides: TGTGCCAGCAGTTTCCAGGGGGGAAGTCAGCCCCAGCATTTT. It encodes CASSFQGGSQPQHF.

Details on this clone: One end of the junction is discordant with germline, which a read error may explain. The chain recombines TRBV2 with TRBJ2-7; 7 bases agree with TRBD1. CDR1 SNHLY and CDR2 FYNNEI come from the germline V gene. The CDR3 extends over 14 amino acids. CDR3 loop: CASTETGVNYEQYF. The DNA of the CDR3 is TGTGCCAGCACTGAAACAGGGGTCAACTACGAGCAGTACTTC.

The chain combines TRBV6-5 with TRBJ2-1; 7 bases are shared with TRBD2. CDR1 is MNHEY, CDR2 SVGAGI, per germline. This CDR3 contains 15 residues. The V and J ends lost 7 bases and 5 bases, in that order; junction bases with no gene match: 11. CDR3 DNA sequence: TGTGCCAGCACCCCCGATGGCGGGAGAGACAATGAGCAGTTCTTC. Translating it yields CASTPDGGRDNEQFF.

The V call is TRBV5-1, the J call TRBJ2-7; 12 nucleotides agree with TRBD2. The V and J ends lost 2 bases and 1 base, in that order; junction bases with no gene match: 13. Germline CDR1 is SGHRS and CDR2 is YFSETQ. The CDR3 loop spans 19 amino acids. CDR3 in amino acids: CASSFGLAGNPRRSYEQYF. The CDR3 DNA is TGCGCCAGCAGCTTCGGACTAGCGGGAAACCCCCGCCGTTCCTACGAGCAGTACTTC.

The chain employs TRBV5-1 and TRBJ1-2, with 9 bases that match TRBD1. J was trimmed by 4 bases and V by 4 bases; bases with no gene match: 5. CDR1 is SGHRS, CDR2 YFSETQ, per germline. The CDR3 contains 14 residues. CDR3 sequence: CASSIGQGSYGYTF. The CDR3 coding sequence is TGCGCCAGCAGCATAGGACAGGGGAGCTATGGCTACACCTTC.

This chain links TRBV18 with TRBJ1-2; D is unclear. Germline lookup yields CDR1 KGHSH and CDR2 LQKENI. V was shortened by 0 bases and J by 4 bases, with 18 bases between the two germline ends. This CDR3 has 17 residues. The CDR3 bases are TGTGCCAGCTCACCACCGGTCAGAGGCATGCACTTCTATGGCTACACCTTC. Translating gives CASSPPVRGMHFYGYTF.

The chain carries TRBV6-1 and TRBJ1-2; D call uncertain. V shed 4 bases and J shed 8 bases, with 14 bases lying between them. CDR1 and CDR2 (germline): MNHNS, SASEGT. The CDR3 has 13 residues. The CDR3 here is CASSAVRARGYTF. For the CDR3, the DNA is TGTGCCAGCAGTGCGGTTAGAGCGCGGGGCTACACCTTC.

This chain joins TRBV30 and TRBJ1-2; possibly TRBD1 for D (6 bases). V was shortened by 0 bases and J by 2 bases, with 10 bases between the two germline ends. The length of the CDR3 is 14 residues. Germline loops: CDR1 GTSNPN, CDR2 SVGIG (reference sequence). CDR3: CAWSVAGENYGYTF. For the CDR3, the DNA is TGTGCCTGGAGTGTGGCAGGGGAGAACTATGGCTACACCTTC. Using reference TRBV30 and TRBJ1-2 for the parts outside the CDR3, the full variable domain is SQTIHQWPATLVQPVGSPLSLECTVEGTSNPNLYWYRQAAGRGLQLLFYSVGIGQISSEVPQNLSASRPQDRQFILSSKKLLLSDSGFYLCAWSVAGENYGYTFGSGTRLTVV.

The genes are TRBV7-9 and TRBJ2-2, with D hard to call. V lost 10 bases and J lost 0, with 18 bases in between. Germline values: CDR1 SEHNR, CDR2 FQNEAQ (reference sequence). The length of the CDR3 is 16 residues. This CDR3 is CATTQLTFTNTGELFF. The CDR3 DNA sequence: TGTGCCACCACCCAGCTGACATTCACGAACACCGGGGAGCTGTTTTTT.

DNA for the CDR3: TGTGCCAGCAGTTCGGAGAGTGAAAAACTGTTTTTT. Protein: CASSSESEKLFF. The rearrangement uses TRBV2 and TRBJ1-4; no reliable D call. Germline loops: CDR1 SNHLY, CDR2 FYNNEI. Between the trimmed V and J ends, which lost 5 bases and 7 bases, there was a span of 8 bases. The CDR3 is 12 residues long.

V gene TRBV2 combines with J gene TRBJ2-2; maybe TRBD1 (6 bases). Germline V gives CDR1 SNHLY, CDR2 FYNNEI. This CDR3 has 14 residues. Deletions cut 8 bases from V and 2 bases from J, with 12 bases between. CDR3 nucleotide sequence: TGTGCCAGCCAACAGGGCCGTAACACCGGGGAGCTGTTTTTT. Translation gives CASQQGRNTGELFF.

Only one count was recorded for this clone. The chain is built from TRBV6-5 and TRBJ1-5; possibly TRBD1 for D (6 bases). The V end was cut by 2 bases, the J end by 6 bases, with 11 bases between. Germline V gives CDR1 MNHEY, CDR2 SVGAGI. This CDR3 has 14 residues. The CDR3 reads CASSYTGIGQPQHF. CDR3 nucleotide sequence: TGTGCCAGCAGTTACACAGGGATTGGTCAGCCCCAGCATTTT.

The CDR3 nucleotides read TGTGCCAGCAGCTCCTATAGCAATCAGCCCCAGCATTTT. Encoded protein: CASSSYSNQPQHF. The V call is TRBV7-2, the J call TRBJ1-5; D remains ambiguous. Germline CDR1 and CDR2: SGHTA and FQGNSA. The CDR3 length is 13 residues. Trimming removed 4 bases at V and 0 bases at J, with 4 bases between. The whole variable domain, filled in from reference TRBV7-2 and TRBJ1-5, reads GAGVSQSPSNKVTEKGKDVELRCDPISGHTALYWYRQSLGQGLEFLIYFQGNSAPDKSGLPSDRFSAERTGGSVSTLTIQRTQQEDSAVYLCASSSYSNQPQHFGDGTRLSIL.

This clone was counted a single time. This specimen includes other DNA sequences encoding the same CDR3. The rearrangement links TRBV5-1 to TRBJ1-4, with no clear D. Deletions cut 0 bases from V and 2 bases from J, with 5 bases between. Germline CDR1 is SGHRS and CDR2 is YFSETQ. CDR3 length: 14 amino acids. CDR3 sequence (DNA): TGCGCCAGCAGCTTGGATTCTACTAATGAAAAACTGTTTTTT. The encoded protein is CASSLDSTNEKLFF.

This chain uses TRBV6-5 with TRBJ1-4, with 9 bases aligning to TRBD1. The CDR3 totals 13 residues. Germline CDR1 MNHEY, CDR2 SVGAGI. Losses at the gene ends were 4 bases for V and 11 bases for J; bases not matched to a gene: 5. The CDR3 region is CASSSDRGVKLFF. CDR3 DNA sequence: TGTGCCAGCAGTTCCGACAGGGGGGTCAAACTGTTTTTT.

The chain joins TRBV2 to TRBJ2-1; a possible D gene is TRBD2 (5 bases). The germline gives CDR1 SNHLY, CDR2 FYNNEI. V lost 3 bases and J 4 bases, leaving 13 bases between the germline ends. CDR3 length: 15 amino acids. The CDR3 region is CASSDEGPTYNEQFF. The CDR3 nucleotides are TGTGCCAGCAGTGACGAGGGCCCGACATACAATGAGCAGTTCTTC.

This CDR3 is CASSSGGAGGNEQFF. CDR3 coding DNA: TGCGCCAGCAGCTCCGGGGGTGCGGGGGGCAATGAGCAGTTCTTC. The J gene is TRBJ2-1, the V gene TRBV5-1, with 8 positions matching TRBD2. The trim removed 3 bases at V and 6 bases at J, leaving 8 bases unmatched. CDR1 SGHRS and CDR2 YFSETQ come from the germline V gene. The CDR3 has 15 residues.

V gene TRBV27 combines with J gene TRBJ2-7; D unresolved. The CDR3 contains 15 residues. Germline-derived CDR1 and CDR2 are MNHEY and SMNVEV (reference sequence). Deletions cut 4 bases from V and 7 bases from J, with 20 bases between. The chain's CDR3 is CASSSILSGFGEQYF. Here the CDR3 DNA reads TGTGCCAGCAGTTCCATACTCTCCGGTTTCGGGGAGCAGTACTTC.

J is TRBJ1-4 and V is TRBV6-6, with D possibly matching TRBD1 (5 bases). The germline CDR1 and CDR2 sequences are MNHNY and SVGAGI (reference sequence). CDR3 length: 12 residues. V gave up 8 bases and J gave up 7 bases, with 11 bases separating them. This CDR3 reads CASARGGEKLFF. The CDR3 DNA reads as TGTGCCAGCGCTAGGGGAGGTGAAAAACTGTTTTTT.

The chain joins TRBV6-6 to TRBJ2-2, with D perhaps matching TRBD1 (6 bases). V was clipped by 0 bases and J by 9 bases, with 14 bases between them. The CDR3 is 15 residues long. The germline V gene has CDR1 MNHNY and CDR2 SVGAGI (reference sequence). The CDR3 DNA follows: TGTGCCAGCAGTTACTCAACAGGGACGCACCGGGAGCTGTTTTTT. Protein sequence: CASSYSTGTHRELFF.

Comment on this clone: The germline gene is not matched at one end of the junction; a read error may be the cause. The chain combines TRBV7-9 with TRBJ1-2; D not resolved. Germline V gives CDR1 SEHNR, CDR2 FQNEAQ (reference sequence). There are 12 residues in the CDR3. The CDR3 DNA sequence: TGTTCCAGCAGCCGGGCTAACTATGGCTACACCTTC. Translated: CSSSRANYGYTF.

The chain has TRBV27 and TRBJ2-6; TRBD2 matches 7 bases. The CDR3 spans 16 residues. CDR1 and CDR2 from the germline V gene are MNHEY and SMNVEV (reference sequence). Losses at the gene ends were 2 bases for V and 0 bases for J; bases not matched to a gene: 1. The CDR3 region is CASSLPGGSGANVLTF. DNA for the CDR3: TGTGCCAGCAGTTTACCGGGGGGCTCTGGGGCCAACGTCCTGACTTTC.

V gene TRBV7-2 combines with J gene TRBJ2-3; unclear D gene. Between the trimmed V and J ends, which lost 5 bases and 0 bases, there was a span of 21 bases. The CDR3 runs 18 residues. Germline V gene data show CDR1 as SGHTA and CDR2 as FQGNSA. The CDR3 nucleotides are TGTGCCAGCAGCAGAGAAGCAGGAACAGCTTCTAGCACAGATACGCAGTATTTT. Encoded protein: CASSREAGTASSTDTQYF. The full variable domain, its missing parts supplied by reference TRBV7-2 and TRBJ2-3, is GAGVSQSPSNKVTEKGKDVELRCDPISGHTALYWYRQSLGQGLEFLIYFQGNSAPDKSGLPSDRFSAERTGGSVSTLTIQRTQQEDSAVYLCASSREAGTASSTDTQYFGPGTRLTVL.

The chain couples TRBV7-2 to TRBJ2-5, with 10 bases that match TRBD1. The J call may be incorrect, as the DNA end agrees better with TRBJ2-7. In germline, CDR1 is SGHTA, CDR2 FQGNSA. The CDR3 totals 15 residues. CDR3 protein: CASSRRDRGLREQYF. Here the CDR3 DNA reads TGTGCCAGCAGCCGCCGGGACAGGGGACTCCGCGAGCAGTACTTC.

The J gene is TRBJ2-7, the V gene TRBV5-1; 7 positions agree with TRBD1. With V trimmed by 4 bases and J by 3 bases, 10 bases remained unmatched. This CDR3 is built from 15 residues. Germline V gene lookup returns CDR1 SGHRS and CDR2 YFSETQ. CDR3 residues: CASSPSTGIGYEQYF. CDR3 nucleotide sequence: TGCGCCAGCAGCCCCTCGACAGGGATCGGCTACGAGCAGTACTTC.

The chain recombines TRBV6-6 with TRBJ2-2, with D possibly being TRBD1 (6 bases). Trimming stripped 5 bases from V and 6 bases from J, with 10 bases between. CDR3 size: 13 residues. Germline CDR1 MNHNY, CDR2 SVGAGI (reference sequence). This CDR3 is CASSNNRAGELFF. The CDR3 DNA sequence: TGTGCCAGCAGTAATAACAGGGCCGGGGAGCTGTTTTTT.